The subject of this entry is one T cell receptor beta chain. No antigen is known for it. CDR3 length: 15 residues. Trimming left V 2 bases short and J 4 bases short, with 13 bases between. The germline gives CDR1 KGHDR, CDR2 SFDVKD. The data are from a study of T cell responses to AZD1222 COVID-19 vaccine. Study in general: Pooling covered second doses at about 4 or about 12 weeks.

Clones were sequenced by immunoSEQ multiplex PCR, and TCRdb holds only the in-frame ones, with some missing. The sample lists 150,000 to 200,000 clones, approximately 93% occurring once. Study findings and constraints: Spike-specific TCR repertoires showed rising breadth and depth after two AZD1222 doses. Donors were chiefly white British, with a greater number of females, and clonal diversity was perhaps underestimated.

This receptor was identified in an adult in good health. The chain has TRBV24-1 and TRBJ1-1; D is possibly TRBD1 (5 bases). Sequenced material: peripheral blood, taken on day 0 of AZD1222 vaccination. CDR3 region: CATSDSRGGVTEAFF. The CDR3 nucleotides read TGTGCCACCAGTGATTCCCGGGGCGGGGTCACTGAAGCTTTCTTT.